Listed below are T cell receptor beta chains from one sample, sequenced in a study of T-cell memory formation after mild COVID-19. A single record per CDR3 protein comes from TCRdb applying MiXCR to the 5' RACE reads. The profile covers several thousand distinct CDR3 sequences, with approximately 16% appearing a single time and around 2% taken by the ten largest. The specimen sequenced was PBMCs or a T cell subset sorted from them (not recorded which). These receptor sequences come from an adult who had mild COVID-19 (a few samples of this study predate the infection). Cell type and time point are not known. Both conserved end residues are part of each CDR3. The D gene is left open where the match is weak. For some rows the clone size is stated as once, few or many, or as a class when expanded; others skip it.

CDR3nt | CDR3aa | j_gene | v_gene | d_gene | abundance
TGTGCCAGCAGCTCTCAATTCCCCGGGGAGCTGTTTTTT | CASSSQFPGELFF | TRBJ2-2 | TRBV5-6 | NA | medium-sized
TGTGCCACCAGTGATTTAAGGGGCGAGCAGTACTTC | CATSDLRGEQYF | TRBJ2-7 | TRBV24-1 | NA | NA
TGTGCCAGCAGCTTAGAGACTAGCGGGCGAACCCAGTACTTC | CASSLETSGRTQYF | TRBJ2-5 | TRBV7-8 | TRBD2 | medium-sized
TGTGCCAGCAGTTACCCGACAGGAATGAACACTGAAGCTTTCTTT | CASSYPTGMNTEAFF | TRBJ1-1 | TRBV6-6 | NA | medium-sized
TGTGCCAGCAGCTCCACAGGGGTTTATGGCTACACCTTC | CASSSTGVYGYTF | TRBJ1-2 | TRBV5-6 | TRBD1 | NA
TGTGCCAGCAGCTATCGCCCCTCCTCACCCCTCCACTTT | CASSYRPSSPLHF | TRBJ1-6 | TRBV5-4 | NA | many
TGCAGCGTTGAGCCTATGACTAGCGGGGGGGCCTACGGGCAAGAGACCCTGTACTTC | CSVEPMTSGGAYGQETLYF | TRBJ2-5 | TRBV29-1 | TRBD2 | NA
TGTGCCAGCTTAGCCCGCCTTCCCACAGATACGCAGTATTTT | CASLARLPTDTQYF | TRBJ2-3 | TRBV2 | NA | NA
TGCGCCAGCAGGAGTGGGGGGTCATACAATGAGCAGTTCTTC | CASRSGGSYNEQFF | TRBJ2-1 | TRBV5-1 | NA | medium-sized
TGTGCCAGCAGCTTAATGAGGGGAGAGACCCAGTACTTC | CASSLMRGETQYF | TRBJ2-5 | TRBV7-2 | NA | medium-sized
TGTGCCAGCAGTGTGACCCTGTATAGGGGTTCGGATGAGCAGTTCTTC | CASSVTLYRGSDEQFF | TRBJ2-1 | TRBV28 | NA | medium-sized
TGCGCCAGCAGCAGTGTGGTCCGGGGGGAAAAACTGTTTTTT | CASSSVVRGEKLFF | TRBJ1-4 | TRBV5-1 | NA | medium-sized
TGTGCCAGCAGTTACTCCGGACTGGAGGGAGAGACCCAGTACTTC | CASSYSGLEGETQYF | TRBJ2-5 | TRBV6-5 | NA | medium-sized
TGCGCCAGCAGCCATCGGGACAGGGGCCGGCGGCAAGAGACCCAGTACTTC | CASSHRDRGRRQETQYF | TRBJ2-5 | TRBV4-1 | TRBD1 | medium-sized
TGCAGTGCTAGACCCCCCCAGACTGTGAACACTGAAGCTTTCTTT | CSARPPQTVNTEAFF | TRBJ1-1 | TRBV20-1 | NA | medium-sized
TGTGCCAGCAGCTCCTGGACAGGGGAGGACAGGCGGTTCTTC | CASSSWTGEDRRFF | TRBJ2-1 | TRBV5-4 | TRBD1 | NA
TGTGCCACCAGCGAGATAGGGGGGCCGACAGATACGCAGTATTTT | CATSEIGGPTDTQYF | TRBJ2-3 | TRBV15 | NA | medium-sized
TGTGCCAGCAGCTTCTCATTCGGCCAGGCCAGCGGCTACACCTTC | CASSFSFGQASGYTF | TRBJ1-2 | TRBV5-4 | NA | medium-sized
TGCGCCAGCAGCCAAGATGGACAGGGGGCCAAAAACATTCAGTACTTC | CASSQDGQGAKNIQYF | TRBJ2-4 | TRBV4-1 | TRBD1 | medium-sized
TGTGCCAGCAGCCGCCGCCGAACGAACACTGAAGCTTTCTTT | CASSRRRTNTEAFF | TRBJ1-1 | TRBV7-9 | NA | medium-sized